These 31 T cell receptor beta chains were all obtained from the same sample, sequenced in a study of identifying expanded T cells in peripheral blood. Repertoires were generated with immunoSEQ multiplex PCR, while TCRdb's copy carries only in-frame clones and drops some. Of about 85,000 clones in the sample, roughly 91% were seen once. The sample consisted of blood. The source is a person aged 18 to 75 in good health.

This rearrangement joins TRBV7-8 to TRBJ1-6, with D perhaps matching TRBD1 (5 bases). CDR1 and CDR2 from the germline V gene are SGHVS and FQNEAQ. V lost 0 bases, J lost 7 bases, and 10 bases lay in between. The CDR3 spans 15 residues. CDR3 bases: TGTGCCAGCAGCTTAGCCGGGACGGGAAATTCACCCCTCCACTTT. This gives the protein CASSLAGTGNSPLHF.

The chain carries TRBV27 and TRBJ2-5, with D maybe TRBD2 (6 bases). CDR1 and CDR2 (germline): MNHEY, SMNVEV (reference sequence). Trimming pared 6 bases from V and 2 bases from J, leaving 16 bases between. CDR3 size: 15 residues. CDR3: CASSRTSGTQETQYF. The CDR3 DNA reads TGTGCCAGCAGCCGTACCTCCGGGACTCAAGAGACCCAGTACTTC.

The chain uses TRBV25-1 and TRBJ2-5, with no clear D. Germline V gene data show CDR1 as MGHDK and CDR2 as SYGVNS. V lost 5 bases, J lost 5 bases, and 12 bases lay in between. The CDR3 spans 13 residues. Written as DNA, the CDR3 is TGTGCCAGCAGTATTTCCGGATTGGAGACCCAGTACTTC. Translating gives CASSISGLETQYF.

The chain couples TRBV6-4 to TRBJ2-1; 8 nucleotides match TRBD2. Losses at the gene ends were 5 bases for V and 10 bases for J; bases not matched to a gene: 7. CDR3 length: 13 residues. Germline V gives CDR1 MRHNA, CDR2 SNTAGT. The CDR3 loop reads CASSFSSGGEQFF. CDR3 nucleotides: TGTGCCAGCAGTTTTTCGTCGGGAGGGGAGCAGTTCTTC.

The chain is built from TRBV19 and TRBJ1-4; TRBD1 agrees at 8 bases. There are 15 residues in the CDR3. The J segment lost 7 bases and the V segment lost 5 bases, leaving 9 bases of the junction unmatched. Per germline, CDR1 LNHDA and CDR2 SQIVND (reference sequence). The CDR3 DNA reads as TGTGCCAGTAGTCCTATGTATGACAGGGGTGAAAAACTGTTTTTT. Encoded protein: CASSPMYDRGEKLFF.

The chain uses TRBV6-1 and TRBJ1-2; D gene unclear. Germline loops: CDR1 MNHNS, CDR2 SASEGT. The CDR3 spans 17 residues. V lost 3 bases and J 2 bases, leaving 19 bases between the germline ends. This chain's CDR3 is CASSDVAGMVANYGYTF. The CDR3 nucleotides are TGTGCCAGCAGTGACGTAGCGGGGATGGTGGCAAACTATGGCTACACCTTC.

The rearrangement links TRBV7-2 to TRBJ2-1; perhaps TRBD1 as D (5 bases). With 5 bases removed from V and 9 bases from J, the gap between germline ends came to 14 bases. This CDR3 spans 13 amino acids. In germline, CDR1 is SGHTA, CDR2 FQGNSA. This CDR3 reads CASSEFQGIEQFF. In DNA, the CDR3 is TGTGCCAGCAGCGAATTCCAGGGTATTGAGCAGTTCTTC. Supplemented by reference TRBV7-2 and TRBJ2-1, the full variable domain reads GAGVSQSPSNKVTEKGKDVELRCDPISGHTALYWYRQSLGQGLEFLIYFQGNSAPDKSGLPSDRFSAERTGGSVSTLTIQRTQQEDSAVYLCASSEFQGIEQFFGPGTRLTVL.

This chain connects TRBV7-9 to TRBJ1-1; D gene uncertain. V dropped 1 base and J dropped 7 bases, with 13 bases sitting between them. The CDR3 spans 14 residues. Germline V gives CDR1 SEHNR, CDR2 FQNEAQ (reference sequence). This chain's CDR3 is CASSLVRSRDEAFF. CDR3 nucleotide sequence: TGTGCCAGCAGCTTAGTACGGTCAAGGGATGAAGCTTTCTTT.

This clone was observed a single time. The genes are TRBV18 and TRBJ1-1; D remains ambiguous. The ends were cut back, 5 bases at V and 1 base at J, with 14 bases in the middle. Germline V gene lookup returns CDR1 KGHSH and CDR2 LQKENI. CDR3 length equals 15 residues. CDR3 amino acids: CASSLTLVGNTEAFF. CDR3 sequence (DNA): TGTGCCAGCTCATTAACCTTGGTGGGGAACACTGAAGCTTTCTTT.

The chain has TRBV19 and TRBJ2-1, with TRBD2 identical over 9 bases. V lost 7 bases to trimming and J lost 0 bases; unmatched junction nucleotides: 4. Germline V gene sequence: CDR1 LNHDA, CDR2 SQIVND (reference sequence). CDR3 length equals 15 residues. For the CDR3, the DNA is TGTGCCAGTACGCGAGCGGGGGGCTCCTACAATGAGCAGTTCTTC. Translation gives CASTRAGGSYNEQFF. The variable domain in full, completed from reference TRBV19 and TRBJ2-1, reads DGGITQSPKYLFRKEGQNVTLSCEQNLNHDAMYWYRQDPGQGLRLIYYSQIVNDFQKGDIAEGYSVSREKKESFPLTVTSAQKNPTAFYLCASTRAGGSYNEQFFGPGTRLTVL.

The genes are TRBV23-1 and TRBJ1-6; D possibly corresponds to TRBD1 (5 bases). TRBV23-1 counts as an open reading frame of uncertain function. CDR3 length: 20 residues. Trimming took 2 bases from V and 6 from J, leaving 26 bases between them. The CDR3 DNA reads TGCGCCAGCAGTCAACTTCCCTCAGGGAGTACGAGGGGTCTTAATTCACCCCTCCACTTT. Its protein is CASSQLPSGSTRGLNSPLHF.

This clone has a single count. Here the CDR3 reads CASSPGQGRLVINEQFF. As DNA, the CDR3 is TGTGCCAGCAGCCCGGGACAGGGGAGGTTGGTGATAAATGAGCAGTTCTTC. The rearrangement joins TRBV7-2 to TRBJ2-1; 10 bases match TRBD1. Trimming at V came to 5 bases and at J to 7 bases, leaving 14 bases not matched to a gene. The CDR3 has 17 amino acids. Germline assignment: CDR1 SGHTA and CDR2 FQGNSA. The variable domain in full, completed from reference TRBV7-2 and TRBJ2-1, reads GAGVSQSPSNKVTEKGKDVELRCDPISGHTALYWYRQSLGQGLEFLIYFQGNSAPDKSGLPSDRFSAERTGGSVSTLTIQRTQQEDSAVYLCASSPGQGRLVINEQFFGPGTRLTVL.

V and J are TRBV4-3 and TRBJ1-1; 8 positions agree with TRBD1. Germline assignment: CDR1 LGHNA and CDR2 YSLEER. The CDR3 contains 18 residues. V dropped 4 bases and J dropped 7; count of bases not matched to a gene: 20. DNA of the CDR3: TGCGCCAGCAGCCCATCGACAGGGGATTTTGGGATATACGGTGAAGCTTTCTTT. Translated, it gives CASSPSTGDFGIYGEAFF.

This chain connects TRBV27 to TRBJ2-2; 8 positions agree with TRBD1. The CDR3 runs to 13 residues. Trimming at V came to 9 bases and at J to 7 bases, leaving 7 bases not matched to a gene. Looked up from germline, CDR1 is MNHEY and CDR2 is SMNVEV (reference sequence). The CDR3 protein is CASWQGAGGELFF. CDR3 nucleotides: TGTGCCAGTTGGCAGGGGGCTGGCGGGGAGCTGTTTTTT.

The V gene is TRBV6-5, the J gene TRBJ2-5; D might be TRBD1 or TRBD2, each matching 5 bases. The CDR3 runs to 14 residues. The germline V gene has CDR1 MNHEY and CDR2 SVGAGI. V dropped 2 bases and J dropped 3 bases, with 10 bases sitting between them. As DNA, the CDR3 is TGTGCCAGCAGTTACACCAGGGAGAAAGAGACCCAGTACTTC. This codes for CASSYTREKETQYF.

This chain links TRBV14 with TRBJ2-7; possibly TRBD1 or TRBD2 for D (5 bases each). The CDR3 contains 17 residues. CDR1 is SGHDN, CDR2 FVKESK, per germline. V dropped 0 bases and J dropped 3 bases, with 18 bases sitting between them. The CDR3 nucleotides read TGTGCCAGCAGCCAAGAAAGTCTCGTAGGGGACGGCTACGAGCAGTACTTC. Protein product: CASSQESLVGDGYEQYF.

The rearrangement uses TRBV19 and TRBJ1-1; TRBD1 agrees at 11 bases. CDR3 length equals 14 residues. Germline V gene lookup returns CDR1 LNHDA and CDR2 SQIVND (reference sequence). Unmatched junction bases numbered 7, after V lost 6 bases and J lost 7 bases. CDR3 bases: TGTGCCAGTAGCCCTAGGACAGGGGGCGGTGAAGCTTTCTTT. It specifies CASSPRTGGGEAFF. Using reference TRBV19 and TRBJ1-1 for the parts outside the CDR3, the full variable domain is DGGITQSPKYLFRKEGQNVTLSCEQNLNHDAMYWYRQDPGQGLRLIYYSQIVNDFQKGDIAEGYSVSREKKESFPLTVTSAQKNPTAFYLCASSPRTGGGEAFFGQGTRLTVV.

This chain connects TRBV4-1 to TRBJ1-2, with TRBD1 matching 7 bases. There are 15 residues in the CDR3. Per germline, CDR1 MGHRA and CDR2 YSYEKL. V lost 3 bases to trimming and J lost 4 bases; unmatched junction nucleotides: 8. CDR3 loop: CASSQGGAGGYGYTF. CDR3 sequence (DNA): TGCGCCAGCAGCCAGGGGGGGGCAGGGGGCTATGGCTACACCTTC.

V is TRBV7-8 and J is TRBJ2-7; 9 bases match TRBD2. The CDR3 sequence is 13 residues long. V was pared by 4 bases and J by 7 bases, with 5 bases of the junction left unmatched. CDR1 and CDR2 (germline): SGHVS, FQNEAQ. This chain's CDR3 is CASSWATSGEQYF. DNA for the CDR3: TGTGCCAGCAGCTGGGCGACTAGCGGAGAGCAGTACTTC.

The rearrangement joins TRBV2 to TRBJ1-5, with D perhaps matching TRBD1 (5 bases). This CDR3 region has 12 residues. V lost 6 bases, J lost 7 bases, and 10 bases lay in between. CDR1 SNHLY and CDR2 FYNNEI come from the germline V gene. The CDR3 here is CASRGDLQPQHF. The CDR3 DNA is TGTGCCAGCAGGGGGGACCTGCAGCCCCAGCATTTT.

This rearrangement joins TRBV10-2 to TRBJ2-7; no definite D call. Germline loops: CDR1 WSHSY, CDR2 SAAADI. This CDR3 has 12 amino acids. The ends were cut back, 5 bases at V and 7 bases at J, with 12 bases in the middle. The CDR3 DNA is TGCGCCAGCAGTTCGCTGAATGTTGAGCAGTACTTC. Its protein product is CASSSLNVEQYF.

In its sample, this clone was seen once. The chain couples TRBV28 to TRBJ2-1; D is possibly TRBD1 (6 bases). The CDR3 has 16 residues. Deletions cut 5 bases from V and 0 bases from J, with 14 bases between. The germline V gene has CDR1 MDHEN and CDR2 SYDVKM. The CDR3 coding sequence is TGTGCCAGCAGTCCTATACAGGGAAGCTCCTACAATGAGCAGTTCTTC. Amino acid sequence: CASSPIQGSSYNEQFF. The full variable domain, with the rest looked up from reference TRBV28 and TRBJ2-1, is DVKVTQSSRYLVKRTGEKVFLECVQDMDHENMFWYRQDPGLGLRLIYFSYDVKMKEKGDIPEGYSVSREKKERFSLILESASTNQTSMYLCASSPIQGSSYNEQFFGPGTRLTVL.

This rearrangement joins TRBV6-6 to TRBJ1-2; D is ambiguous. Germline CDR1 and CDR2: MNHNY and SVGAGI (reference sequence). This CDR3 spans 13 amino acids. With 6 bases removed from V and 4 bases from J, the gap between germline ends came to 12 bases. The CDR3 protein is CASREDGPYGYTF. In DNA, the CDR3 is TGTGCCAGCAGAGAAGACGGGCCCTATGGCTACACCTTC.

This chain uses TRBV10-2 with TRBJ2-7; D gene unclear. V lost 4 bases and J lost 1, with 8 bases in between. Germline-derived CDR1 and CDR2 are WSHSY and SAAADI. The CDR3 sequence is 13 residues long. The CDR3 DNA reads TGCGCCAGCAGTGGAAGGGCGTCCTACGAGCAGTACTTC. Its translation is CASSGRASYEQYF.

The chain combines TRBV28 with TRBJ1-2; D may be TRBD1 (6 bases). The V gene lost 4 bases and the J gene lost 4 bases, with 10 bases spanning the gap. Germline V gene data show CDR1 as MDHEN and CDR2 as SYDVKM. CDR3 length equals 13 residues. The CDR3 loop is CASSSGAGYGYTF. The CDR3 DNA sequence: TGTGCCAGCAGTTCGGGGGCGGGCTATGGCTACACCTTC.

This clone has only one observation. J is TRBJ2-3 and V is TRBV6-5, with D hard to call. Germline loops: CDR1 MNHEY, CDR2 SVGAGI. This CDR3 has 11 amino acids. V lost 8 bases and J 10 bases, leaving 13 bases between the germline ends. The CDR3 region is CASQPQQAQYF. The CDR3 region has the DNA TGTGCCAGCCAACCCCAGCAAGCGCAGTATTTT.

V is TRBV11-2 and J is TRBJ2-7; 10 positions match TRBD2. Trimming cost V 6 bases and J 7 bases; bases outside gene matches: 12. The CDR3 totals 15 residues. Per germline, CDR1 SGHAT and CDR2 FQNNGV. The CDR3 DNA follows: TGTGCCAGCAGTAACATAGCGGGGGGTATCAGGGAGCAGTACTTC. Residues: CASSNIAGGIREQYF.

The chain is built from TRBV28 and TRBJ1-2; D is ambiguous. Germline CDR1 reads MDHEN; CDR2 reads SYDVKM. V was trimmed by 3 bases and J by 8 bases, leaving 19 bases between them. The CDR3 is 15 amino acids. The CDR3 region is CASSFPYLPGRGYTF. CDR3 sequence (DNA): TGTGCCAGCAGTTTTCCATACTTACCTGGGAGGGGCTACACCTTC.

The chain uses TRBV2 and TRBJ1-1; 7 nucleotides agree with TRBD1. Germline V gene sequence: CDR1 SNHLY, CDR2 FYNNEI. The V and J ends lost 6 bases and 6 bases, in that order; junction bases with no gene match: 16. CDR3 size: 16 residues. The CDR3 DNA is TGTGCCAGCAGCCCCTCAAAGGGACAGTTTTACGCTGAAGCTTTCTTT. This codes for CASSPSKGQFYAEAFF.

The chain carries TRBV6-6 and TRBJ1-5; D gene uncertain. The V end lost 5 bases, the J end lost 4 bases, and 6 bases lay between the germline ends. This CDR3 has 12 residues. Germline assignment: CDR1 MNHNY and CDR2 SVGAGI (reference sequence). DNA for the CDR3: TGTGCCAGCAGTCAGACGAATCAGCCCCAGCATTTT. Protein: CASSQTNQPQHF.

This chain links TRBV27 with TRBJ2-5, with 9 bases identical to TRBD1. Trimming cost V 10 bases and J 5 bases; bases outside gene matches: 5. The germline V gene encodes CDR1 MNHEY and CDR2 SMNVEV (reference sequence). The CDR3 is made up of 12 amino acids. The CDR3 coding sequence is TGTGCCACCTCGACAGGGGGGGAGACCCAGTACTTC. As protein: CATSTGGETQYF.